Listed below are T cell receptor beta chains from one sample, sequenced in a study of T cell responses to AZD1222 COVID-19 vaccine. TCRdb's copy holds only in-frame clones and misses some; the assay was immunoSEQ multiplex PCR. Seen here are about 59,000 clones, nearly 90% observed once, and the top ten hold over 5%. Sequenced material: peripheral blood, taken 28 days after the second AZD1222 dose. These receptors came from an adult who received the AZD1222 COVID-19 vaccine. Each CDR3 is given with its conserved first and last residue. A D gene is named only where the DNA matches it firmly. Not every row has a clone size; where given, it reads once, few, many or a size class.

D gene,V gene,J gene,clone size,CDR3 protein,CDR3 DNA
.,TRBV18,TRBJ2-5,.,CASSPKAGAETQYF,TGTGCCAGCTCACCAAAGGCGGGGGCAGAGACCCAGTACTTC
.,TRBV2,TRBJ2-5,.,CASKSALGETQYF,TGTGCCAGCAAGTCTGCCCTGGGGGAGACCCAGTACTTC
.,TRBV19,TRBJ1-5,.,CASTTGRSNQPQHF,TGTGCCAGTACTACAGGGCGGAGCAATCAGCCCCAGCATTTT
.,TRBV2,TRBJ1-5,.,CASSEGGASNQPQHF,TGTGCCAGCAGTGAAGGGGGGGCCAGCAATCAGCCCCAGCATTTT
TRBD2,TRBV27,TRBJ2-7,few,CASSLMGTSGRSGQYF,TGTGCCAGCAGTTTAATGGGGACTAGCGGGAGGTCGGGGCAGTACTTC
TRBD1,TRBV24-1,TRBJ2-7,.,CATSDFRDRSEQYF,TGTGCCACCAGTGATTTTCGGGACAGATCCGAGCAGTACTTC
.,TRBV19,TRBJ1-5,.,CASSTQEGQPQHF,TGTGCCAGTAGTACGCAGGAGGGTCAGCCCCAGCATTTT
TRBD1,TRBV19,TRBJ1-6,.,CASKDRSVRGSPLHF,TGTGCCAGTAAGGACAGGTCGGTCCGGGGGTCACCCCTCCACTTT
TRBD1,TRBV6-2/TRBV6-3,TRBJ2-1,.,CASSPGTGGNNEQFF,TGTGCCAGCAGTCCCGGGACAGGGGGTAACAATGAGCAGTTCTTC
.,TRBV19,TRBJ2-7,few,CASSIKTRHEQYF,TGTGCCAGTAGTATTAAAACGAGGCACGAGCAGTACTTC